Following are 28 T cell receptor beta chains from one sample sequenced in a study of control samples from healthy donors and cancer patients. Libraries were prepared by immunoSEQ multiplex PCR; TCRdb keeps only in-frame clonotypes and omits some of them. The data show 100,000 to 120,000 clones, under 90% seen once. The sequenced sample consisted of blood. The receptors here all came from a woman between 50 and 59 years old in good health.

This chain links TRBV7-9 with TRBJ2-7; weak D call: TRBD2 (5 bases). Trimming removed 6 bases from V and 5 bases from J, with 14 bases in between. Germline V gives CDR1 SEHNR, CDR2 FQNEAQ (reference sequence). The CDR3 loop spans 13 amino acids. The CDR3 nucleotides read TGTGCCAGCAGTGACACTAGTGCAGACGAGCAGTACTTC. Residues: CASSDTSADEQYF. The full variable domain, with the rest looked up from reference TRBV7-9 and TRBJ2-7, is DTGVSQNPRHKITKRGQNVTFRCDPISEHNRLYWYRQTLGQGPEFLTYFQNEAQLEKSRLLSDRFSAERPKGSFSTLEIQRTEQGDSAMYLCASSDTSADEQYFGPGTRLTVT.

This chain uses TRBV28 with TRBJ2-5; TRBD2 aligns across 7 bases. The CDR3 consists of 14 residues. In germline, CDR1 is MDHEN, CDR2 SYDVKM. Germline trimming cut 6 bases from V and 4 bases from J; bases unmatched to any gene: 8. CDR3 amino acids: CASSPSPGGETQYF. As DNA, the CDR3 is TGTGCCAGCAGCCCGAGTCCGGGAGGAGAGACCCAGTACTTC.

V gene TRBV2 combines with J gene TRBJ1-5; D gene ambiguous. Germline-derived CDR1 and CDR2 are SNHLY and FYNNEI. The CDR3 is made up of 18 amino acids. Between the trimmed V and J ends, which lost 1 base and 0 bases, there was a span of 16 bases. CDR3 region: CASSEGLHGDYSNQPQHF. The CDR3 region has the DNA TGTGCCAGCAGTGAAGGACTCCACGGGGATTATAGCAATCAGCCCCAGCATTTT. Full variable domain (remainder filled in from reference TRBV2 and TRBJ1-5): EPEVTQTPSHQVTQMGQEVILRCVPISNHLYFYWYRQILGQKVEFLVSFYNNEISEKSEIFDDQFSVERPDGSNFTLKIRSTKLEDSAMYFCASSEGLHGDYSNQPQHFGDGTRLSIL.

The chain employs TRBV7-8 and TRBJ2-7; D is unclear. V was cut by 0 bases and J by 6 bases, with 9 bases left in between. Germline CDR1 and CDR2: SGHVS and FQNEAQ. The CDR3 extends over 13 amino acids. CDR3 nucleotide sequence: TGTGCCAGCAGCTTAGCAGGTCGCTCCGAGCAGTACTTC. It translates to CASSLAGRSEQYF.

The chain couples TRBV7-2 to TRBJ2-2, with 10 nucleotides matching TRBD2. This CDR3 has 16 amino acids. Unmatched junction bases numbered 3, after V lost 4 bases and J lost 1 base. Germline CDR1 is SGHTA and CDR2 is FQGNSA. The CDR3 DNA reads TGTGCCAGCAGCTCCCTAGCGGGGGAGAACACCGGGGAGCTGTTTTTT. It yields the protein CASSSLAGENTGELFF.

Points on this clone: One junction end does not reproduce the germline sequence, and a read error may be involved. The rearrangement uses TRBV6-2 or TRBV6-3 and TRBJ2-7, with D tentatively TRBD1 or TRBD2 (6 bases each). The CDR3 spans 12 residues. Germline V gives CDR1 MNHEY, CDR2 SVGEGT. CDR3 in amino acids: CASSVQAGQENF. DNA for the CDR3: TGTGCCAGCAGCGTGCAGGCGGGACAAGAGAACTTC.

Only one count was recorded for this clone. This chain connects TRBV5-6 to TRBJ2-3, with 7 nucleotides matching TRBD1. Unmatched junction bases numbered 8, after V lost 4 bases and J lost 3 bases. Germline loops: CDR1 SGHDT, CDR2 YYEEEE. The CDR3 has 15 amino acids. CDR3 sequence (DNA): TGTGCCAGCAGCCTCGGGACAGTTGGAACAGATACGCAGTATTTT. Translating it yields CASSLGTVGTDTQYF.

The J gene is TRBJ2-1, the V gene TRBV7-5; no check of the table's D call, TRBD1, against the DNA was made. TRBV7-5 is noted as a pseudogene. The length of the CDR3 is 17 residues. This CDR3 reads CARSLGTDEHLKNEQFF. DNA for the CDR3: TGTGCCAGAAGCTTAGGGACAGATGAACACCTGAAGAATGAGCAGTTCTTC.

The V and J genes are TRBV5-6 and TRBJ2-7; D call uncertain. Trimming removed 2 bases at V and 4 bases at J, with 7 bases between. Germline V gene lookup returns CDR1 SGHDT and CDR2 YYEEEE. There are 12 residues in the CDR3. The CDR3 DNA sequence: TGTGCCAGCAGCTTTGGACGGTACGAGCAGTACTTC. Amino acid sequence: CASSFGRYEQYF.

The chain has TRBV30 and TRBJ2-1; D unresolved. Germline V gene data show CDR1 as GTSNPN and CDR2 as SVGIG (reference sequence). The V end was cut by 2 bases, the J end by 8 bases, with 16 bases between. The CDR3 has 14 residues. Written as DNA, the CDR3 is TGTGCCTGGAGTTTAAGGCCGGTTGGGGATGAGCAGTTCTTC. It codes for CAWSLRPVGDEQFF.

This clone was seen a few times. The V and J genes are TRBV18 and TRBJ2-1; TRBD2 is a possible D gene (6 bases). Deletions cut 0 bases from V and 7 bases from J, with 10 bases between. Germline CDR1 reads KGHSH; CDR2 reads LQKENI. The CDR3 extends over 14 amino acids. CDR3 region: CASSPPLEGNEQFF. The CDR3 nucleotides read TGTGCCAGCTCACCACCTTTGGAGGGTAATGAGCAGTTCTTC.

This chain links TRBV12-3 or TRBV12-4 with TRBJ2-7; no firm D call. With 3 bases removed from V and 3 bases from J, the gap between germline ends came to 9 bases. The CDR3 consists of 13 residues. This chain's CDR3 is CASSLVSNYEQYF. DNA of the CDR3: TGTGCCAGCAGTTTGGTCTCTAACTACGAGCAGTACTTC.

The chain employs TRBV27 and TRBJ1-3; D remains ambiguous. V lost 5 bases and J lost 4, with 18 bases in between. The CDR3 length is 16 residues. The V gene's germline CDR1 is MNHEY and CDR2 SMNVEV (reference sequence). CDR3: CASSPTRSHLGNTIYF. CDR3 DNA sequence: TGTGCCAGCAGTCCGACGCGTAGTCACCTCGGAAACACCATATATTTT.

The chain employs TRBV27 and TRBJ1-2; D is undetermined. This CDR3 has 15 amino acids. V was trimmed by 6 bases and J by 0 bases, leaving 14 bases between them. Germline V gene lookup returns CDR1 MNHEY and CDR2 SMNVEV (reference sequence). The CDR3 DNA reads TGTGCCAGCAGAATAACGACAACTTCTAACTATGGCTACACCTTC. Protein: CASRITTTSNYGYTF.

The chain uses TRBV5-1 and TRBJ2-2, with D possibly being TRBD1 (5 bases). The V and J ends lost 4 bases and 6 bases respectively, with 7 bases between them. Germline V gives CDR1 SGHRS, CDR2 YFSETQ. This CDR3 has 12 residues. The CDR3 DNA sequence: TGCGCCAGCAGCCAGGGATCCGGGGAGCTGTTTTTT. It translates to CASSQGSGELFF.

V and J are TRBV29-1 and TRBJ1-1; 9 nucleotides match TRBD1. The CDR3 consists of 14 residues. From germline, CDR1 is SQVTM and CDR2 ANQGSEA. V dropped 4 bases and J dropped 5; count of bases not matched to a gene: 8. As DNA, the CDR3 is TGCAGCGTTGCAAAGGGACAGGGCAGGACTGAAGCTTTCTTT. Its protein product is CSVAKGQGRTEAFF.

This clone was detected only once. The gene calls are TRBV19 and TRBJ2-5; TRBD2 might be the D (6 bases). Trimming shortened V by 2 bases and J by 5 bases, and 9 bases separated the two germline ends. This CDR3 spans 13 amino acids. Germline assignment: CDR1 LNHDA and CDR2 SQIVND (reference sequence). The CDR3 DNA reads as TGTGCCAGTAGTATAAGCGGGTGGGAGACCCAGTACTTC. Its translation is CASSISGWETQYF.

The chain recombines TRBV5-1 with TRBJ2-3; 7 nucleotides line up with TRBD1. The CDR3 loop spans 16 amino acids. Germline trimming cut 7 bases from V and 0 bases from J; bases unmatched to any gene: 11. CDR1 is SGHRS and CDR2 is YFSETQ in the germline V gene. The CDR3 region has the DNA TGCGCCAGCTCCTTCCAGGGGGATGAGAGCACAGATACGCAGTATTTT. It specifies CASSFQGDESTDTQYF.

V is TRBV6-5 and J is TRBJ1-4, with D unresolved. Trimming pared 8 bases from V and 4 bases from J, leaving 11 bases between. The CDR3 totals 13 residues. The germline V gene has CDR1 MNHEY and CDR2 SVGAGI. CDR3 residues: CASGPGSNEKLFF. CDR3 coding DNA: TGTGCCAGCGGTCCGGGGAGTAATGAAAAACTGTTTTTT.

This chain joins TRBV3-1 (or the pseudogene TRBV3-2) and TRBJ1-1; 9 nucleotides align to TRBD1. Germline V gene sequence: CDR1 LGHDT, CDR2 YNNKEL (reference sequence). This CDR3 has 15 amino acids. V lost 4 bases and J lost 1; bases outside the gene matches: 4. CDR3 amino acids: CASSRWGQGNTEAFF. The CDR3 coding sequence is TGTGCCAGCAGCCGATGGGGACAGGGGAACACTGAAGCTTTCTTT.

This sequence joins TRBV13 and TRBJ1-1; no firm D call. Germline V gene sequence: CDR1 PRHDT, CDR2 FYEKMQ (reference sequence). CDR3 length: 14 residues. V was clipped by 2 bases and J by 1 base, with 8 bases between them. The CDR3 loop is CASSLPPRNTEAFF. The CDR3 region has the DNA TGTGCCAGCAGCTTACCACCCAGGAACACTGAAGCTTTCTTT.

This clone was seen at least ten times. Written as DNA, the CDR3 is TGTGCCAGTAGTAGGACAGGGGGTGGATACAATGAGCAGTTCTTC. Protein product: CASSRTGGGYNEQFF. The V call is TRBV19, the J call TRBJ2-1; 10 bases match TRBD1. Germline V gene sequence: CDR1 LNHDA, CDR2 SQIVND (reference sequence). This CDR3 is 15 amino acids long. The trim removed 4 bases at V and 4 bases at J, leaving 4 bases unmatched.

This clone was recorded only once. J is TRBJ2-7 and V is TRBV27; 10 nucleotides line up with TRBD2. The CDR3 has 15 amino acids. Trimming at V came to 10 bases and at J to 2 bases, leaving 11 bases not matched to a gene. Germline V CDR1 and CDR2: MNHEY, SMNVEV (reference sequence). CDR3 amino acids: CATKSGLADPYEQYF. The CDR3 coding sequence is TGTGCCACCAAGTCAGGACTAGCGGATCCCTACGAGCAGTACTTC.

In nucleotides, the CDR3 is TGTGCCTGGAGTGTACTAGCGGGACCCTACAATGAGCAGTTCTTC. This encodes CAWSVLAGPYNEQFF. V gene TRBV30 combines with J gene TRBJ2-1, with TRBD2 identical over 10 bases. This CDR3 has 15 amino acids. The J segment lost 2 bases and the V segment lost 0 bases, leaving 1 base of the junction unmatched. Per germline, CDR1 GTSNPN and CDR2 SVGIG (reference sequence).

The V gene is TRBV11-2, the J gene TRBJ1-1; a possible D gene is TRBD1 (5 bases). Germline V gene lookup returns CDR1 SGHAT and CDR2 FQNNGV. V was clipped by 1 base and J by 0 bases, with 15 bases between them. This CDR3 comprises 17 residues. CDR3 DNA sequence: TGTGCCAGCAGCTTAGTAATGTCAAGGGGTTTGAACACTGAAGCTTTCTTT. Residues: CASSLVMSRGLNTEAFF.

This clone was detected a few times. V and J are TRBV29-1 and TRBJ2-1; D may match TRBD1 or TRBD2 (5 bases each). Germline V gives CDR1 SQVTM, CDR2 ANQGSEA. The CDR3 is made up of 15 amino acids. V lost 8 bases to trimming and J lost 1 base, with 18 bases between them. The CDR3 nucleotides read TGCAGCTCGGACGGGGAGAGGGGTTCCTACAATGAGCAGTTCTTC. This translates into CSSDGERGSYNEQFF.

In this sample, this clone turned up a few times. Different DNA sequences within this sample yield the same CDR3. J is TRBJ1-5 and V is TRBV7-2; no reliable D call. Per the germline V gene, CDR1 is SGHTA and CDR2 is FQGNSA. Trimming removed 0 bases from V and 7 bases from J, with 13 bases in between. The CDR3 length is 15 residues. The CDR3 protein is CASSLAHRVGQPQHF. CDR3 nucleotide sequence: TGTGCCAGCAGCTTAGCGCATAGGGTGGGGCAGCCCCAGCATTTT.

This clone was counted once. V is TRBV12-3 or TRBV12-4 and J is TRBJ2-1; no clear D gene. The V gene lost 6 bases and the J gene lost 8 bases, with 8 bases spanning the gap. The CDR3 contains 11 residues. The CDR3 DNA sequence: TGTGCCAGCAGCTTTAAGGATGAGCAGTTCTTC. Translation: CASSFKDEQFF.